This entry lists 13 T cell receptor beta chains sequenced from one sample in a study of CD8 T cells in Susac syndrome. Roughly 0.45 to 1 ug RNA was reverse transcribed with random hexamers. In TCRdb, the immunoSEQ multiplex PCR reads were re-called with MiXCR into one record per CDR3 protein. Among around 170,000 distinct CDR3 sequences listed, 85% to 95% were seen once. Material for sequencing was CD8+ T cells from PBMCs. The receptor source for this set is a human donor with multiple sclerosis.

CDR3 nucleotide sequence: TGTGCCAGCAAGGGGTTGGATTATGGCTACACCTTC. Protein: CASKGLDYGYTF. This chain uses TRBV27 with TRBJ1-2, with a weak D call TRBD1 (5 bases). The CDR3 extends over 12 amino acids. Per the germline V gene, CDR1 is MNHEY and CDR2 is SMNVEV (reference sequence). Trimming left V 7 bases short and J 5 bases short, with 11 bases between.

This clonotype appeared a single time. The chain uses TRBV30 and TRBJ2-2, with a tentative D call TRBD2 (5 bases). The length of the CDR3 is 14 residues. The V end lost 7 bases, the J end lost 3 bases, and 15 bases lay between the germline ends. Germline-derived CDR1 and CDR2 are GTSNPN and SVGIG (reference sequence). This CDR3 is CASRNRTYTGELFF. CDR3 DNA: TGTGCCTCCAGGAATAGGACTTACACCGGGGAGCTGTTTTTT.

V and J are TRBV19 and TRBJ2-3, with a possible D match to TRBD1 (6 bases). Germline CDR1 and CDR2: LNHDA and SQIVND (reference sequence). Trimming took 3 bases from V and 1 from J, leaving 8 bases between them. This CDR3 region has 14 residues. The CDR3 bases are TGTGCCAGTAGTATGCGGACAGGCACAGATACGCAGTATTTT. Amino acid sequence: CASSMRTGTDTQYF.

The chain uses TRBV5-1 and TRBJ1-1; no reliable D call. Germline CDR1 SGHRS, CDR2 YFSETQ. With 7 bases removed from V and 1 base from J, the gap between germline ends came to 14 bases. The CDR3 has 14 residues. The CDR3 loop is CASRFRVGNTEAFF. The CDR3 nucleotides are TGCGCCAGCCGGTTTAGGGTGGGGAACACTGAAGCTTTCTTT.

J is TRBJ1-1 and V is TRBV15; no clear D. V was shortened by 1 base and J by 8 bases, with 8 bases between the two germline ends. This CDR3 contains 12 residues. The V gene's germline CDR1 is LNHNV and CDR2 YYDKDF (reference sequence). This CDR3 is CATSRVSDEAFF. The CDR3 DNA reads TGTGCCACCAGCAGAGTGAGCGACGAAGCTTTCTTT.

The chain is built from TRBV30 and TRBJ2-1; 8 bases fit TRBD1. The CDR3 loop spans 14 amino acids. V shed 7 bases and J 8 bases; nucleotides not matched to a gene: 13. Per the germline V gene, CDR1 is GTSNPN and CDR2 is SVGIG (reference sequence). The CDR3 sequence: CASRDRTGIHEQFF. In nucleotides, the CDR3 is TGTGCCTCACGGGACAGGACAGGGATACATGAGCAGTTCTTC.

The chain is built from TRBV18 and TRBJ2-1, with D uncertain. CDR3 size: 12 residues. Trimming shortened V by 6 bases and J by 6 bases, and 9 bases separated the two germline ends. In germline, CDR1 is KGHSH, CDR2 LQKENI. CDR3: CASSLQTNEQFF. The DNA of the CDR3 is TGTGCCAGCTCGCTCCAGACCAATGAGCAGTTCTTC.

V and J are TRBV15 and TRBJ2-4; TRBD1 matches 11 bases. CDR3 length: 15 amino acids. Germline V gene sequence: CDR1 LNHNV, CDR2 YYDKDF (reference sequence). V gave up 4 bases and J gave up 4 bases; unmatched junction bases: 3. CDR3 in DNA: TGTGCCACCAGCACCGGACAGGGGGCAAAAAACATTCAGTACTTC. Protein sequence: CATSTGQGAKNIQYF.

The CDR3 here is CATSVRRSQGETQYF. The CDR3 nucleotides read TGTGCCACCAGCGTTCGACGGTCTCAAGGGGAGACCCAGTACTTC. V and J are TRBV15 and TRBJ2-5, with D unresolved. The CDR3 extends over 15 amino acids. V lost 5 bases, J lost 5 bases, and 18 bases lay in between. Germline V CDR1 and CDR2: LNHNV, YYDKDF (reference sequence).

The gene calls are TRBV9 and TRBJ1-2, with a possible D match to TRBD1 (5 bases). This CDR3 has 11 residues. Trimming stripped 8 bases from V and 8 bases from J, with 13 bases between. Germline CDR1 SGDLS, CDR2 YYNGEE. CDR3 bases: TGTGCCAGTTCAGGGAAGGCAGGCTACACCTTC. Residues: CASSGKAGYTF. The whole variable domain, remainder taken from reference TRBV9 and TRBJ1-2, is DSGVTQTPKHLITATGQRVTLRCSPRSGDLSVYWYQQSLDQGLQFLIQYYNGEERAKGNILERFSAQQFPDLHSELNLSSLELGDSALYFCASSGKAGYTFGSGTRLTVV.

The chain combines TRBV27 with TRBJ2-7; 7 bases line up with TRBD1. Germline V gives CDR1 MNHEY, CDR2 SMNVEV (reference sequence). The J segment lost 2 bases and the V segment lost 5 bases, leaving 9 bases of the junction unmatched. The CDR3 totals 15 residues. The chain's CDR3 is CASSAETGFPYEQYF. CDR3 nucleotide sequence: TGTGCCAGCAGTGCCGAGACAGGGTTCCCCTACGAGCAGTACTTC.

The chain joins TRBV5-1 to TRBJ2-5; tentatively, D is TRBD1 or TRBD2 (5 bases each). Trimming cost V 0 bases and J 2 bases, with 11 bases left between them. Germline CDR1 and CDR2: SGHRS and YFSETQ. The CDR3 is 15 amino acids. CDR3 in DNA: TGCGCCAGCAGCTTGGAGGGGACGGCGCAAGAGACCCAGTACTTC. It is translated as CASSLEGTAQETQYF. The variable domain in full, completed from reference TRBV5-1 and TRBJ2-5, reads KAGVTQTPRYLIKTRGQQVTLSCSPISGHRSVSWYQQTPGQGLQFLFEYFSETQRNKGNFPGRFSGRQFSNSRSEMNVSTLELGDSALYLCASSLEGTAQETQYFGPGTRLLVL.

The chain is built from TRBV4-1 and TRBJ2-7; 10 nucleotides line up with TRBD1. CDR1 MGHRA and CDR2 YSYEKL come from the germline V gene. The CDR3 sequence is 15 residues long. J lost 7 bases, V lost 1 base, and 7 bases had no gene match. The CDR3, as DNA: TGCGCCAGCAGCCAAGCCGGGACAGGGGTTTCGGAGCAGTACTTC. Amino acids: CASSQAGTGVSEQYF.